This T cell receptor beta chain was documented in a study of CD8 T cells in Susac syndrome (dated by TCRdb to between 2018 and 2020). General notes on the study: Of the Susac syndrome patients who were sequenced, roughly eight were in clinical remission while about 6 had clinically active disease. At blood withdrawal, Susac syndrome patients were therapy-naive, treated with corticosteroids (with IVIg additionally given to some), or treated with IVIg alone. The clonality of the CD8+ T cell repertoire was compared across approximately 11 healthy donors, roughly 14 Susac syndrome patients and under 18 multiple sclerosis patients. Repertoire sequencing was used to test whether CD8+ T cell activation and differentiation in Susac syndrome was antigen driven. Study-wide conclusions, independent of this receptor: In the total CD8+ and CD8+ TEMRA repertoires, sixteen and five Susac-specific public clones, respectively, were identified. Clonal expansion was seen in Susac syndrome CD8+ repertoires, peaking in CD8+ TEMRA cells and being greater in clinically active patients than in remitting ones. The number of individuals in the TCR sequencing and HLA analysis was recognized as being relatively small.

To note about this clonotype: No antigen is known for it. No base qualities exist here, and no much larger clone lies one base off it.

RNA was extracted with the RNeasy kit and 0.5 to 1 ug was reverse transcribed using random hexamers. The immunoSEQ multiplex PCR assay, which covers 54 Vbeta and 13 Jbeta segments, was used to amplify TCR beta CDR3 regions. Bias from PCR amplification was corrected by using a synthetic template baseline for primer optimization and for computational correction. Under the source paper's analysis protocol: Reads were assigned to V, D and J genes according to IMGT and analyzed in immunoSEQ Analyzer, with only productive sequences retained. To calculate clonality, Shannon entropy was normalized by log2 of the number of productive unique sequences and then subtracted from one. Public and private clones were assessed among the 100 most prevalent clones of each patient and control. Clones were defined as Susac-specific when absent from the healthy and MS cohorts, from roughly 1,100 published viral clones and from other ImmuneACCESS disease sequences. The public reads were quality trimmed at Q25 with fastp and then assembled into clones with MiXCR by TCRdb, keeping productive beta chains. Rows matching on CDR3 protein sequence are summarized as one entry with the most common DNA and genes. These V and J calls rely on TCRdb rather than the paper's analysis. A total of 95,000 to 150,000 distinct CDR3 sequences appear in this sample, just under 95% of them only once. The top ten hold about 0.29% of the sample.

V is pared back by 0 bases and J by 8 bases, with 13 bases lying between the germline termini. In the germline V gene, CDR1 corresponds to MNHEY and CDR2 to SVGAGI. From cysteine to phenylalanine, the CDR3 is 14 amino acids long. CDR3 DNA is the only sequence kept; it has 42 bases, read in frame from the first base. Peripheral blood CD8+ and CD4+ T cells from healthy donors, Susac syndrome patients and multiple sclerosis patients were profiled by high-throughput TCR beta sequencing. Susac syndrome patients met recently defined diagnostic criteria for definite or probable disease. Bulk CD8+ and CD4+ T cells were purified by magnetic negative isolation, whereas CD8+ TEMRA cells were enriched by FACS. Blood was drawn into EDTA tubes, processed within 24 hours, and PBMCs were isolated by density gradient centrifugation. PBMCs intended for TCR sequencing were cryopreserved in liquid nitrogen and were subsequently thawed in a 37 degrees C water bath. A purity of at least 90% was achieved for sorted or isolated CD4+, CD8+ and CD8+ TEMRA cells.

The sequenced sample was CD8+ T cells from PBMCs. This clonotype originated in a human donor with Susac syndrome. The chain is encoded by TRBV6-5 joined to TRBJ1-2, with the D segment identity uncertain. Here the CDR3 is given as CASSYSEGLEGYTF. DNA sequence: TGTGCCAGCAGTTACTCGGAAGGGTTGGAAGGCTACACCTTC.